One sample yielded the 14 T cell receptor beta chains listed below, sequenced in a study of beta chain features in type 1 diabetes. The sequenced template was cDNA made from the entire isolated RNA. TCRdb's table, derived via immunoSEQ multiplex PCR, lists solely in-frame clones and lacks some. The sample holds around 140,000 clones, approximately 9.8% seen once. The specimen sequenced was central memory CD4+ T cells from blood. The receptors were gathered from a woman aged 40 to 50 in good health.

A few counts support this clone. The CDR3 bases are TGTGCCAGCAGCCCTCAGGTGGGGAGCCGCCTGGGCGAGCAGTACTTC. It is translated as CASSPQVGSRLGEQYF. V usage is TRBV9 and J usage is TRBJ2-7; D may be TRBD2 (5 bases). Trimming removed 4 bases from V and 6 bases from J, with 23 bases in between. The V gene's germline CDR1 is SGDLS and CDR2 YYNGEE. The length of the CDR3 is 16 residues.

V is TRBV11-2 and J is TRBJ1-1; D ambiguous. Germline CDR1 and CDR2: SGHAT and FQNNGV. Trimming pared 5 bases from V and 3 bases from J, leaving 13 bases between. CDR3 length: 14 residues. CDR3 nucleotides: TGTGCCAGCAGCCAACACAGCCGCCACACTGAAGCTTTCTTT. This sequence encodes CASSQHSRHTEAFF.

This clone was detected a few times. The gene calls are TRBV2 and TRBJ2-1; 7 bases line up with TRBD2. CDR1 and CDR2 (germline): SNHLY, FYNNEI. Trimming took 5 bases from V and 2 from J; bases not matched to a gene: 9. This CDR3 contains 16 residues. The CDR3 sequence: CASSLPAGRAYNEQFF. As DNA, the CDR3 is TGTGCCAGCAGTCTCCCAGCGGGGAGGGCCTACAATGAGCAGTTCTTC.

This clone was seen a handful of times. The chain joins TRBV7-9 to TRBJ2-3, with D possibly matching TRBD1 (5 bases). V was pared by 5 bases and J by 6 bases, with 15 bases between. From germline, CDR1 is SEHNR and CDR2 FQNEAQ (reference sequence). The CDR3 spans 14 residues. CDR3 nucleotides: TGTGCCAGCAGCAAGGGGCAGGGTGAGGATACGCAGTATTTT. It yields the protein CASSKGQGEDTQYF.

The chain links TRBV18 to TRBJ2-7; a possible D gene is TRBD1 (5 bases). Germline V gene data show CDR1 as KGHSH and CDR2 as LQKENI. CDR3 length: 14 residues. V gave up 4 bases and J gave up 0 bases, with 10 bases separating them. The CDR3 nucleotides read TGTGCCAGCTCACTCCAGGACAACTCCTACGAGCAGTACTTC. It translates to CASSLQDNSYEQYF.

This chain links TRBV2 with TRBJ2-6; TRBD2 might be the D (5 bases). This CDR3 has 14 amino acids. CDR1 is SNHLY, CDR2 FYNNEI, per germline. V was clipped by 7 bases and J by 2 bases, with 9 bases between them. The CDR3 sequence is CASTGSPGANVLTF. The CDR3 region has the DNA TGTGCCAGCACGGGGAGCCCTGGGGCCAACGTCCTGACTTTC.

The chain recombines TRBV5-1 with TRBJ2-5; tentative D call: TRBD2 (6 bases). This CDR3 comprises 15 residues. V dropped 0 bases and J dropped 0 bases, with 9 bases sitting between them. Germline V gene sequence: CDR1 SGHRS, CDR2 YFSETQ. As DNA, the CDR3 is TGCGCCAGCAGCTTGGAGGGCGGGGACCAAGAGACCCAGTACTTC. It specifies CASSLEGGDQETQYF.

The CDR3 nucleotides are TGTGCCAGCAGCTTGGGGGCTAGTCAGGCCGAGCAGTACTTC. Translated, it gives CASSLGASQAEQYF. The chain couples TRBV4-2 to TRBJ2-7, with a possible D match to TRBD1 (6 bases). Germline CDR1 and CDR2: LGHNA and YNFKEQ. Trimming removed 5 bases from V and 6 bases from J, with 17 bases in between. The length of the CDR3 is 14 residues.

This CDR3 reads CAWSVPFTGGFAYEQYF. The CDR3 DNA sequence: TGTGCCTGGAGTGTACCCTTTACGGGAGGGTTTGCCTACGAGCAGTACTTC. V usage is TRBV30 and J usage is TRBJ2-7, with 8 nucleotides matching TRBD2. Germline V gene sequence: CDR1 GTSNPN, CDR2 SVGIG (reference sequence). This CDR3 contains 17 residues. V dropped 0 bases and J dropped 2; count of bases not matched to a gene: 12.

This clone was picked up a small number of times. The chain joins TRBV11-2 to TRBJ2-3, with D perhaps TRBD2 (7 bases). Trimming left V 0 bases short and J 3 bases short, with 10 bases between. The CDR3 consists of 15 residues. Germline values: CDR1 SGHAT, CDR2 FQNNGV. The CDR3 bases are TGTGCCAGCAGCTTAGATAAGGGGGGGACAGATACGCAGTATTTT. Its protein is CASSLDKGGTDTQYF.

This clone was seen a handful of times. V and J are TRBV4-3 and TRBJ2-3; TRBD1 matches at 11 bases. V gave up 3 bases and J gave up 0 bases; unmatched junction bases: 8. The CDR3 is 18 amino acids. Per germline, CDR1 LGHNA and CDR2 YSLEER. CDR3 coding DNA: TGCGCCAGCAGCCAGGGGACAGGGGGAAGGTCTAGCACAGATACGCAGTATTTT. This encodes CASSQGTGGRSSTDTQYF.

This clone was recorded a few times. This chain links TRBV6-6 with TRBJ2-5; 9 positions agree with TRBD1. The J call could be wrong; TRBJ2-7 is a better fit for the DNA end. The CDR3 extends over 14 amino acids. CDR1 is MNHNY and CDR2 is SVGAGI in the germline V gene (reference sequence). The CDR3 reads CASDRTGDSYEQYF. For the CDR3, the DNA is TGTGCCAGCGACCGGACAGGGGACTCCTACGAGCAGTACTTC.

The chain carries TRBV2 and TRBJ1-2, with 8 bases identical to TRBD1. Trimming cost V 8 bases and J 8 bases; bases outside gene matches: 10. The CDR3 totals 13 residues. Germline V CDR1 and CDR2: SNHLY, FYNNEI. The CDR3 bases are TGTGCCAGCGGACTTAAGACAGGGGTCGGCTACACCTTC. Its protein product is CASGLKTGVGYTF.

The chain has TRBV18 and TRBJ1-5; no reliable D call. V lost 3 bases, J lost 4 bases, and 7 bases lay in between. The CDR3 has 13 residues. Germline CDR1 is KGHSH and CDR2 is LQKENI. CDR3 sequence (DNA): TGTGCCAGCTCACCCAACAGAAATCAGCCCCAGCATTTT. Translating it yields CASSPNRNQPQHF.